A single sample is the source of the 26 T cell receptor beta chains below, sequenced in a study of T cell responses to AZD1222 COVID-19 vaccine. Profiled with immunoSEQ multiplex PCR; TCRdb holds only in-frame clones, not every one. The data show 100,000 to 150,000 clones, with over 90% seen just once and 5% to 5.5% held by the top ten. The input for sequencing was peripheral blood, taken on day 0 of AZD1222 vaccination. The receptor source for this set is an adult in good health.

This clone was detected once. The chain links TRBV11-2 to TRBJ1-1; D possibly corresponds to TRBD1 (5 bases). Germline CDR1 SGHAT, CDR2 FQNNGV. Trimming stripped 5 bases from V and 8 bases from J, with 15 bases between. The CDR3 has 13 residues. For the CDR3, the DNA is TGTGCCAGCAGCGCCGCCCGGGGCGGGGAAGCTTTCTTT. Translation gives CASSAARGGEAFF.

The genes are TRBV9 and TRBJ1-2; 10 positions match TRBD1. The CDR3 has 15 residues. Trimming took 3 bases from V and 4 from J; bases not matched to a gene: 6. The V gene's germline CDR1 is SGDLS and CDR2 YYNGEE. The CDR3 spells CASSATGQGSYGYTF. CDR3 sequence (DNA): TGTGCCAGCAGCGCCACGGGACAGGGGAGCTATGGCTACACCTTC. The full variable domain, with the rest looked up from reference TRBV9 and TRBJ1-2, is DSGVTQTPKHLITATGQRVTLRCSPRSGDLSVYWYQQSLDQGLQFLIQYYNGEERAKGNILERFSAQQFPDLHSELNLSSLELGDSALYFCASSATGQGSYGYTFGSGTRLTVV.

The chain combines TRBV7-9 with TRBJ2-1; TRBD1 or TRBD2 may be the D gene (6 bases each). The CDR3 contains 16 residues. The germline gives CDR1 SEHNR, CDR2 FQNEAQ (reference sequence). Between the trimmed V and J ends, which lost 2 bases and 8 bases, there was a span of 19 bases. The CDR3 DNA is TGTGCCAGCAGCTTACCTACTAGCAGGGGAAGCTATGAGCAGTTCTTC. Protein: CASSLPTSRGSYEQFF.

This clone was recorded a few times. This sequence joins TRBV14 and TRBJ1-1, with D possibly TRBD1 on 6 matching bases. Germline CDR1 SGHDN, CDR2 FVKESK. CDR3 size: 15 residues. V was trimmed by 4 bases and J by 10 bases, leaving 22 bases between them. The CDR3 nucleotides read TGTGCCAGCAGCCTCAGCCAGGGAGGGGGTTCGCGAGCTTTCTTT. As protein: CASSLSQGGGSRAFF.

This clone has a single count. The V call is TRBV27, the J call TRBJ1-5, with D hard to call. Trimming removed 6 bases at V and 3 bases at J, with 12 bases between. The germline CDR1 and CDR2 sequences are MNHEY and SMNVEV (reference sequence). The CDR3 has 14 residues. The CDR3 DNA reads as TGTGCCAGCAGGGGTTCTCACAACAATCAGCCCCAGCATTTT. The encoded protein is CASRGSHNNQPQHF.

In its sample, this clone was seen once. The chain has TRBV3-1 (or the pseudogene TRBV3-2) and TRBJ1-1; 7 positions match TRBD1. Trimming at V came to 1 base and at J to 5 bases, leaving 7 bases not matched to a gene. CDR3 size: 15 residues. The germline CDR1 and CDR2 sequences are LGHDT and YNNKEL (reference sequence). Written as DNA, the CDR3 is TGTGCCAGCAGCCAAGGGGCCTACAGGGGTACTGAAGCTTTCTTT. Translating gives CASSQGAYRGTEAFF.

The chain carries TRBV3-1 (or the pseudogene TRBV3-2) and TRBJ2-5, with a possible D match to TRBD2 (5 bases). The V gene lost 2 bases and the J gene lost 5 bases, with 15 bases spanning the gap. The length of the CDR3 is 15 residues. Germline CDR1 and CDR2: LGHDT and YNNKEL (reference sequence). The CDR3 region has the DNA TGTGCCAGCAGCCAATGGCTAGCCCGGGGTGAGACCCAGTACTTC. As protein: CASSQWLARGETQYF.

The chain links TRBV5-1 to TRBJ2-2; no firm D call. V gave up 1 base and J gave up 1 base, with 20 bases separating them. CDR3 length equals 19 residues. Germline lookup yields CDR1 SGHRS and CDR2 YFSETQ. The CDR3 sequence is CASSLRFTEGFLNTGELFF. CDR3 bases: TGCGCCAGCAGCTTGCGCTTTACAGAAGGATTTTTGAACACCGGGGAGCTGTTTTTT.

The V gene is TRBV12-5, the J gene TRBJ1-3; D gene ambiguous. Trimming removed 7 bases at V and 4 bases at J, with 2 bases between. This CDR3 is 10 amino acids long. Germline assignment: CDR1 LGHNT and CDR2 FRNRAP. DNA for the CDR3: TGTGCTAGTGCCGGAAACACCATATATTTT. Its protein product is CASAGNTIYF.

The chain carries TRBV2 and TRBJ1-3; D unresolved. The CDR3 is 14 residues long. Germline V gene sequence: CDR1 SNHLY, CDR2 FYNNEI. Between the trimmed V and J ends, which lost 3 bases and 0 bases, there was a span of 6 bases. The CDR3 sequence is CASSDSLSGNTIYF. The CDR3 DNA reads as TGTGCCAGCAGTGATTCCCTCTCTGGAAACACCATATATTTT.

This clone was detected once. The chain couples TRBV10-3 to TRBJ2-3; D possibly uses TRBD1 or TRBD2 (5 bases each). The CDR3 is 14 residues long. V was cut by 4 bases and J by 2 bases, with 10 bases left in between. Germline CDR1 is ENHRY and CDR2 is SYGVKD. Here the CDR3 reads CAISVGTNTDTQYF. The CDR3 DNA is TGTGCCATCAGTGTCGGGACCAACACAGATACGCAGTATTTT.

This chain connects TRBV4-1 to TRBJ2-7, with a tentative D call TRBD2 (6 bases). This CDR3 has 17 amino acids. Germline V gives CDR1 MGHRA, CDR2 YSYEKL. V lost 4 bases, J lost 0 bases, and 19 bases lay in between. CDR3: CASSLGFGGLRSYEQYF. CDR3 DNA sequence: TGCGCCAGCAGCCTTGGCTTCGGCGGACTACGCTCCTACGAGCAGTACTTC.

This chain connects TRBV18 to TRBJ1-1; 10 nucleotides match TRBD1. From germline, CDR1 is KGHSH and CDR2 LQKENI. J was trimmed by 5 bases and V by 4 bases; bases with no gene match: 13. This CDR3 is built from 17 residues. The CDR3 DNA sequence: TGTGCCAGCTCACGACGCCGGGACAGGGGATTTGTAACTGAAGCTTTCTTT. It codes for CASSRRRDRGFVTEAFF.

The genes are TRBV7-8 and TRBJ2-7, with D perhaps TRBD2 (5 bases). CDR3 size: 15 residues. Germline V gives CDR1 SGHVS, CDR2 FQNEAQ. Trimming stripped 0 bases from V and 9 bases from J, with 18 bases between. DNA of the CDR3: TGTGCCAGCAGCTTAGCGCCGGGCCCCACTAGTAGGCAGTACTTC. Translating it yields CASSLAPGPTSRQYF.

The rearrangement links TRBV5-1 to TRBJ2-1; 9 bases are shared with TRBD2. This CDR3 region has 15 residues. The germline V gene encodes CDR1 SGHRS and CDR2 YFSETQ. V shed 2 bases, J shed 3 bases, and the junction held 3 bases outside the gene matches. Here the CDR3 DNA reads TGCGCCAGCAGCTTAGCGGGGGGACACTACAATGAGCAGTTCTTC. Translated: CASSLAGGHYNEQFF.

This clone has just one count. The chain joins TRBV19 to TRBJ1-5, with 9 bases fitting TRBD1. Germline V lookup: CDR1 LNHDA, CDR2 SQIVND (reference sequence). The CDR3 is 16 amino acids. V lost 6 bases, J lost 3 bases, and 9 bases stayed unmatched. CDR3 in amino acids: CASSLTGTGPNQPQHF. The CDR3 DNA reads TGTGCCAGTAGCCTCACCGGGACAGGGCCCAATCAGCCCCAGCATTTT.

A single count supports this clone. The rearrangement links TRBV5-1 to TRBJ2-7; 8 bases are shared with TRBD1. Germline CDR1 and CDR2: SGHRS and YFSETQ. Losses at the gene ends were 4 bases for V and 3 bases for J; bases not matched to a gene: 6. This CDR3 spans 14 amino acids. This chain's CDR3 is CASSGTGTGYEQYF. The CDR3 DNA follows: TGCGCCAGCAGCGGAACCGGGACAGGCTACGAGCAGTACTTC. Complete variable domain (other parts from reference TRBV5-1 and TRBJ2-7): KAGVTQTPRYLIKTRGQQVTLSCSPISGHRSVSWYQQTPGQGLQFLFEYFSETQRNKGNFPGRFSGRQFSNSRSEMNVSTLELGDSALYLCASSGTGTGYEQYFGPGTRLTVT.

The rearrangement links TRBV5-6 to TRBJ1-4, with D possibly being TRBD1 (5 bases). The V end was cut by 0 bases, the J end by 7 bases, with 13 bases between. Germline CDR1 SGHDT, CDR2 YYEEEE. The CDR3 runs to 15 residues. The chain's CDR3 is CASSLEQGGREKLFF. The CDR3 region has the DNA TGTGCCAGCAGCTTGGAGCAGGGTGGGCGTGAAAAACTGTTTTTT. The full variable domain, completed using reference TRBV5-6 and TRBJ1-4, is DAGVTQSPTHLIKTRGQQVTLRCSPKSGHDTVSWYQQALGQGPQFIFQYYEEEERQRGNFPDRFSGHQFPNYSSELNVNALLLGDSALYLCASSLEQGGREKLFFGSGTQLSVL.

The chain carries TRBV3-1 (or the pseudogene TRBV3-2) and TRBJ1-2; 10 bases line up with TRBD1. The CDR3 sequence is 15 residues long. Per germline, CDR1 LGHDT and CDR2 YNNKEL (reference sequence). The J segment lost 7 bases and the V segment lost 1 base, leaving 6 bases of the junction unmatched. CDR3 sequence reads: CASSQVLRDRGGYTF. The CDR3 DNA follows: TGTGCCAGCAGCCAAGTTCTCCGGGACAGGGGTGGCTACACCTTC.

The genes are TRBV5-4 and TRBJ2-3, with TRBD2 matching 10 bases. Per the germline V gene, CDR1 is SGHNT and CDR2 is YYREEE (reference sequence). V was clipped by 4 bases and J by 3 bases; unmatched bases: 2. This CDR3 has 14 amino acids. The CDR3 nucleotides are TGTGCCAGCAGCAATAGCGGGAGGACAGATACGCAGTATTTT. This encodes CASSNSGRTDTQYF.

Here the CDR3 reads CASSLSLRSTDTQYF. Written as DNA, the CDR3 is TGTGCCAGCAGCTTGTCCTTGAGGAGCACAGATACGCAGTATTTT. V usage is TRBV5-4 and J usage is TRBJ2-3; D gene ambiguous. Germline-derived CDR1 and CDR2 are SGHNT and YYREEE (reference sequence). Trimming pared 1 base from V and 0 bases from J, leaving 9 bases between. The CDR3 has 15 amino acids.

The chain recombines TRBV28 with TRBJ1-1; D call uncertain. Germline V CDR1 and CDR2: MDHEN, SYDVKM. The CDR3 totals 14 residues. Trimming shortened V by 7 bases and J by 0 bases, and 12 bases separated the two germline ends. CDR3 sequence reads: CASTTESMNTEAFF. The CDR3 DNA follows: TGTGCCAGCACTACAGAGAGCATGAACACTGAAGCTTTCTTT.

The rearrangement links TRBV10-2 to TRBJ1-3; TRBD1 might be the D (6 bases). Looked up from germline, CDR1 is WSHSY and CDR2 is SAAADI. The CDR3 totals 16 residues. V was cut by 5 bases and J by 1 base, with 15 bases left in between. The CDR3 region is CASSLTGLGSGNTIYF. CDR3 sequence (DNA): TGCGCCAGCAGTCTAACAGGGCTCGGTTCTGGAAACACCATATATTTT.

The chain has TRBV5-1 and TRBJ1-1; D unclear. The CDR3 contains 12 residues. V lost 1 base and J lost 2, with 3 bases in between. Germline CDR1 SGHRS, CDR2 YFSETQ. The DNA of the CDR3 is TGCGCCAGCAGCTTGCCTAACACTGAAGCTTTCTTT. It translates to CASSLPNTEAFF.

This sequence joins TRBV7-9 and TRBJ2-3; D remains unclear. V lost 5 bases and J lost 1, with 19 bases in between. The CDR3 covers 17 residues. CDR1 and CDR2 (germline): SEHNR, FQNEAQ (reference sequence). The CDR3 here is CASSGFLEIEGTDTQYF. DNA for the CDR3: TGTGCCAGCAGCGGGTTTTTGGAGATAGAGGGCACAGATACGCAGTATTTT.

The V and J genes are TRBV15 and TRBJ2-1, with D possibly being TRBD1 (6 bases). Germline V gene data show CDR1 as LNHNV and CDR2 as YYDKDF (reference sequence). V lost 4 bases to trimming and J lost 3 bases, with 10 bases between them. The CDR3 contains 14 residues. The CDR3 sequence is CATSNRDGYNEQFF. CDR3 coding DNA: TGTGCCACCAGCAACAGGGACGGCTACAATGAGCAGTTCTTC.